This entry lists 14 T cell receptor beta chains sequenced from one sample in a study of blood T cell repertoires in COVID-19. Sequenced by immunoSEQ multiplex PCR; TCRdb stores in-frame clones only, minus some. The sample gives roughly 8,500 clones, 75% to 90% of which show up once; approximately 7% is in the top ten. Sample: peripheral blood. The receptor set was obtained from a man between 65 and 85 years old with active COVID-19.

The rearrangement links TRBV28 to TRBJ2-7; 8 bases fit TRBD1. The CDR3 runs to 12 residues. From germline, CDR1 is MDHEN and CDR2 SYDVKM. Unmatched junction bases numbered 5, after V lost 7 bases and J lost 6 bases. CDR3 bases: TGTGCCAGCATAGGCAGGGGGCCCGAGCAGTACTTC. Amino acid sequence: CASIGRGPEQYF.

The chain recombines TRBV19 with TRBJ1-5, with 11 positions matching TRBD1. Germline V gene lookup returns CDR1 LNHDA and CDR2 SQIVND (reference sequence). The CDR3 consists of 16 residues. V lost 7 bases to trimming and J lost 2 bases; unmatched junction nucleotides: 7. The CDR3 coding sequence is TGTGCCAGTAACGGACAGGGGGCGAATGGCAATCAGCCCCAGCATTTT. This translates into CASNGQGANGNQPQHF. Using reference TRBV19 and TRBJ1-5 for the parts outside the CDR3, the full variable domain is DGGITQSPKYLFRKEGQNVTLSCEQNLNHDAMYWYRQDPGQGLRLIYYSQIVNDFQKGDIAEGYSVSREKKESFPLTVTSAQKNPTAFYLCASNGQGANGNQPQHFGDGTRLSIL.

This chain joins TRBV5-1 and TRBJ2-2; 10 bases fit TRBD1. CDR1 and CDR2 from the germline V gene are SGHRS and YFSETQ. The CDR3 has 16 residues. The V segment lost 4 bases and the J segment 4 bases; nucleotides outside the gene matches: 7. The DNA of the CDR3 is TGCGCCAGCAGCCCCCGGGACAGGGGTATCACCGGGGAGCTGTTTTTT. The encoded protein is CASSPRDRGITGELFF.

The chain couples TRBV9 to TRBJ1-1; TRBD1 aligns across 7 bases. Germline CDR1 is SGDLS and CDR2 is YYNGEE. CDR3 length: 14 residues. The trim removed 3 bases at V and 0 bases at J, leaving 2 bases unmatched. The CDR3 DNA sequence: TGTGCCAGCAGCGGGAGGGGGCTGAACACTGAAGCTTTCTTT. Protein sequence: CASSGRGLNTEAFF.

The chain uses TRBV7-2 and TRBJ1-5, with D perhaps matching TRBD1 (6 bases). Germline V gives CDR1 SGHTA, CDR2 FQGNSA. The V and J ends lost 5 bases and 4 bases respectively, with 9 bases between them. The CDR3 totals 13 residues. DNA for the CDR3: TGTGCCAGCAGCAGACAGGTGAATCAGCCCCAGCATTTT. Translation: CASSRQVNQPQHF.

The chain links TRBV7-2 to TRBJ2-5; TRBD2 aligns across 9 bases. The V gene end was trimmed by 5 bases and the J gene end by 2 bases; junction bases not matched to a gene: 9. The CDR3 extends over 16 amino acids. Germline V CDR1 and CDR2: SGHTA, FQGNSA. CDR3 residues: CASSPRASGTQETQYF. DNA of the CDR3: TGTGCCAGCAGCCCGAGGGCTAGCGGGACACAAGAGACCCAGTACTTC.

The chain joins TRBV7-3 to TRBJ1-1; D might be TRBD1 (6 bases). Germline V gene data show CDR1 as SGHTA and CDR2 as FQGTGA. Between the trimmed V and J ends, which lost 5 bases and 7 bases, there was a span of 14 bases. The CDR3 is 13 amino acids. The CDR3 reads CASSTYDRYEAFF. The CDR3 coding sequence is TGTGCCAGCAGCACATACGACAGGTATGAAGCTTTCTTT. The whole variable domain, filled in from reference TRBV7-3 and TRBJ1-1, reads GAGVSQTPSNKVTEKGKYVELRCDPISGHTALYWYRQSLGQGPEFLIYFQGTGAADDSGLPNDRFFAVRPEGSVSTLKIQRTERGDSAVYLCASSTYDRYEAFFGQGTRLTVV.

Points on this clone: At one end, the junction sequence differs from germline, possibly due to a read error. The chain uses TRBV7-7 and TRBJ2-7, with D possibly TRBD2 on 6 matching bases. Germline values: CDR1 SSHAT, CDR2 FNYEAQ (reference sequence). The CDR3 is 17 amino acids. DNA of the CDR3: TGTGCTAGCAGCTCGAGAAGGATGGGAGGAAAGGCTTACGAGCAGTACTTC. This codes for CASSSRRMGGKAYEQYF.

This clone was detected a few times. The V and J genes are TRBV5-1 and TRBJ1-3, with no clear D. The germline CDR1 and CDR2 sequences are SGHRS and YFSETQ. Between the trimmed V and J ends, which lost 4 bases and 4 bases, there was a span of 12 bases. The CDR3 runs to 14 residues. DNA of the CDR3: TGCGCCAGCAGCCAAGCGACTGGAGGAAACACCATATATTTT. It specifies CASSQATGGNTIYF.

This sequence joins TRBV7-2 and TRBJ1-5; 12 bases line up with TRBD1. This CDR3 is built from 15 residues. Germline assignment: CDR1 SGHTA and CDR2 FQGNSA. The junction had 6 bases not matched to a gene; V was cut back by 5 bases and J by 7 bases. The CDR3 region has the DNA TGTGCCAGCAGCCGGGACAGGGGGCTCAGGCAGCCCCAGCATTTT. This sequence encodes CASSRDRGLRQPQHF.

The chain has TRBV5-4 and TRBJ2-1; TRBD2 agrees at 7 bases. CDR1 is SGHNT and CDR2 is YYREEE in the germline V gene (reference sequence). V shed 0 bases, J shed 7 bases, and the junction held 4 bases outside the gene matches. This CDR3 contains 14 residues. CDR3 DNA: TGTGCCAGCAGCTTGGAAGGACTAGTGAATGAGCAGTTCTTC. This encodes CASSLEGLVNEQFF.

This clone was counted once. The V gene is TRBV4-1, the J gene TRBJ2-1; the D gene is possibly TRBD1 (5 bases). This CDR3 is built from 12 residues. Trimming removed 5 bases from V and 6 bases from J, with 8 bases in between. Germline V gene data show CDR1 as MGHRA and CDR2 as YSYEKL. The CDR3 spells CASSGQGNEQFF. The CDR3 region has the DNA TGCGCCAGCAGCGGGCAGGGCAATGAGCAGTTCTTC.

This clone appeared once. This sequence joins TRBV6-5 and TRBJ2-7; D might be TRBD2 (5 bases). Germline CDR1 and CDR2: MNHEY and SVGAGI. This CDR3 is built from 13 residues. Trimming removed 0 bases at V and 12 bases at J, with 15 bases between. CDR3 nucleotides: TGTGCCAGCAGTTACTCGAGGGAGAGCCGCCGGTACTTC. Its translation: CASSYSRESRRYF.

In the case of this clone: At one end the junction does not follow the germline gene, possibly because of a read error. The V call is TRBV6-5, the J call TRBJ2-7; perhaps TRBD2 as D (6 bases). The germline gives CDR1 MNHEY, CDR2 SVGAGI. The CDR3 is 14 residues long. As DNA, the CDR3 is TGTGCCAGCAGTAACTCCGGGAGCCACTACGAGCAGTACTTC. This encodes CASSNSGSHYEQYF.